Below, 6 T cell receptor beta chains from the same sample are listed, as sequenced in a study of naive and memory T cell subsets. An equimolar mix of two oligonucleotides served as the beta constant-region primer for TRBC1 and TRBC2. TCRdb recomputed calls from the UMI-ligation and nested PCR reads with MiXCR, one row per CDR3 protein. Of tens of thousands of distinct CDR3 sequences in the sample, about 12% are singletons; the top ten hold 0.9% to 0.95%. Material for sequencing was central memory CD4+ T cells from blood. These TCRs come from a human donor in good health.

With respect to this clonotype: The junction departs from germline at one end; a sequencing error may be responsible. The chain couples TRBV20-1 to TRBJ2-6, with D possibly TRBD1 on 5 matching bases. Germline CDR1 reads DFQATT; CDR2 reads SNEGSKA (reference sequence). The length of the CDR3 is 15 residues. The CDR3 DNA sequence: TGCAGTGCTAGCCCTCCTCGGTCTGGGGCCATCGTCCTGACTTTC. Amino acid sequence: CSASPPRSGAIVLTF.

The V gene is TRBV18, the J gene TRBJ1-4, with a possible D match to TRBD1 (6 bases). Trimming cost V 2 bases and J 7 bases, with 11 bases left between them. The CDR3 consists of 14 residues. CDR1 and CDR2 from the germline V gene are KGHSH and LQKENI. The CDR3 bases are TGTGCCAGCTCACCAACAGGGAGTGGTGAAAAACTGTTTTTT. Residues: CASSPTGSGEKLFF.

This clonotype occurred a few times. This sequence joins TRBV5-5 and TRBJ1-1; D not resolved. The CDR3 is 15 amino acids. Germline loops: CDR1 SGHKS, CDR2 YYEKEE (reference sequence). The V and J ends lost 0 bases and 4 bases respectively, with 13 bases between them. The DNA of the CDR3 is TGTGCCAGCAGCTTGGCCGTTCTACAGAGCACTGAAGCTTTCTTT. As protein: CASSLAVLQSTEAFF.

This rearrangement joins TRBV6-2 or TRBV6-3 to TRBJ1-2; 7 positions match TRBD1. CDR1 and CDR2 (germline): MNHEY, SVGEGT. The CDR3 loop spans 23 amino acids. The V segment lost 6 bases and the J segment 2 bases; nucleotides outside the gene matches: 33. DNA of the CDR3: TGTGCCAGCAGCCCTCGTCTTATTCCGGATCGTAACACAAGAGGGGGCAGGAACTATGGCTACACCTTC. Its protein is CASSPRLIPDRNTRGGRNYGYTF.

This chain links TRBV4-2 with TRBJ2-7; D is uncertain. The germline V gene has CDR1 LGHNA and CDR2 YNFKEQ. Trimming shortened V by 0 bases and J by 6 bases, and 12 bases separated the two germline ends. This CDR3 comprises 14 residues. In nucleotides, the CDR3 is TGTGCCAGCAGCCAAGATCAATTGGATTTCGAGCAGTACTTC. Residues: CASSQDQLDFEQYF.

Relative to its sample, this clonotype is medium-sized. The chain employs TRBV7-2 and TRBJ2-2; D is uncertain. Germline lookup yields CDR1 SGHTA and CDR2 FQGNSA. Trimming left V 7 bases short and J 6 bases short, with 15 bases between. The CDR3 is 14 amino acids. CDR3 sequence (DNA): TGTGCCAGCACGACTGGAGTTTCGGCCGGGGAGCTGTTTTTT. Translation: CASTTGVSAGELFF.